What follows is one T cell receptor (beta chain) and its context. Per the original data handling: The authors estimated nucleated cell counts from reference gene primer amplification. Method: immunoSEQ multiplex PCR; TCRdb's copy keeps in-frame clones and lacks some. The V and J calls and clone size are taken from that table; D and trimming were inferred from the DNA. Of 50,000 to 75,000 clones in the sample, more than 60% were seen once. Looked up from germline, CDR1 is LNHDA and CDR2 is SQIVND (reference sequence). The CDR3 runs to 15 residues. V shed 6 bases, J shed 8 bases, and the junction held 10 bases outside the gene matches. This specimen belongs to a study of blood T cell repertoires in COVID-19. Study-level background: COVID-19 samples collected from the United States, Italy and Spain covered acute and convalescent phases. T cells, B-cell-depleted T cells, or PBMCs provided the cDNA or gDNA that served as material.

The rearrangement links TRBV19 to TRBJ1-2; 12 positions match TRBD1. The source is a man between 60 and 75 years old with acute or convalescent COVID-19. Sample: peripheral blood. The CDR3 nucleotides are TGTGCCAGTAGGACTCTGGGACAGGGGGCTCAAGGCTACACCTTC. It codes for CASRTLGQGAQGYTF.